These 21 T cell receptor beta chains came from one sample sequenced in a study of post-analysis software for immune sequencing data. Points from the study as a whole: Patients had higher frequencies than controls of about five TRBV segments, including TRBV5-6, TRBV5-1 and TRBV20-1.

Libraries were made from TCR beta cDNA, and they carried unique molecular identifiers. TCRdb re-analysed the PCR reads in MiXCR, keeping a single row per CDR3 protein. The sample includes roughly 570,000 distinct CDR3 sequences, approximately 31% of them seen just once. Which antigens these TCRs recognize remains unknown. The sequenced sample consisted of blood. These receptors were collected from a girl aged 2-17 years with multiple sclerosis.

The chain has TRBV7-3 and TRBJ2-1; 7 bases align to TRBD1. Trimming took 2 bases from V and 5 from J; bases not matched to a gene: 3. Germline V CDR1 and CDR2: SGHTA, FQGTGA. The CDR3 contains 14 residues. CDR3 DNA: TGTGCCAGCAGCTTACGGGACAGTCACAATGAGCAGTTCTTC. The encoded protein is CASSLRDSHNEQFF. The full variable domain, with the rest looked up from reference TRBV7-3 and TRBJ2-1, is GAGVSQTPSNKVTEKGKYVELRCDPISGHTALYWYRQSLGQGPEFLIYFQGTGAADDSGLPNDRFFAVRPEGSVSTLKIQRTERGDSAVYLCASSLRDSHNEQFFGPGTRLTVL.

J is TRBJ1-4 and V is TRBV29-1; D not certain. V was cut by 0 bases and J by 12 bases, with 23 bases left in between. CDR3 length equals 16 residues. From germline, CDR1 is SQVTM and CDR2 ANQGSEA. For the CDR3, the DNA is TGCAGCGTTGAAGATCCCCAGCTGGGGTTAGGGTGGGAACTGTTTTTT. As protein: CSVEDPQLGLGWELFF.

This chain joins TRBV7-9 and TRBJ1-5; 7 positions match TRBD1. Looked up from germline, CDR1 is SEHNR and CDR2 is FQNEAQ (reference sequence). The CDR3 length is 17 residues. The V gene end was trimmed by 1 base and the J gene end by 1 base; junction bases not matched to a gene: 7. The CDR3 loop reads CASSLGGGQRSNQPQHF. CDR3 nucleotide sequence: TGTGCCAGCAGCTTAGGGGGGGGACAGAGGAGCAATCAGCCCCAGCATTTT.

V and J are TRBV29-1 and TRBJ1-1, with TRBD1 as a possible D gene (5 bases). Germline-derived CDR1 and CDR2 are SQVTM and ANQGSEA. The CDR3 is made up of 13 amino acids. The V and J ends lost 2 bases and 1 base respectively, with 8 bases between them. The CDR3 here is CSVEQGRNTEAFF. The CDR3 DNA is TGCAGCGTTGAACAGGGAAGGAACACTGAAGCTTTCTTT.

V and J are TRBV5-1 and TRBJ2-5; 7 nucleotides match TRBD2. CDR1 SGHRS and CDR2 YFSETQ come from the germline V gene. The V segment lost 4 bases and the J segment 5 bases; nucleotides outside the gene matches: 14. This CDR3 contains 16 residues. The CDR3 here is CASSVGLGAISETQYF. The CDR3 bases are TGCGCCAGCAGCGTCGGACTAGGAGCTATTTCGGAGACCCAGTACTTC.

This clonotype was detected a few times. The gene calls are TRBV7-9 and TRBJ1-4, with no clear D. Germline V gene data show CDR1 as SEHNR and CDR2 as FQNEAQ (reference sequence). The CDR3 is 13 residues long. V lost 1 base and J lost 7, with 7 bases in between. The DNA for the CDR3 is TGTGCCAGCAGCTTAGACGGGATTGAAAAACTGTTTTTT. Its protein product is CASSLDGIEKLFF. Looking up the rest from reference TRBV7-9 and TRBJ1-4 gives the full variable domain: DTGVSQNPRHKITKRGQNVTFRCDPISEHNRLYWYRQTLGQGPEFLTYFQNEAQLEKSRLLSDRFSAERPKGSFSTLEIQRTEQGDSAMYLCASSLDGIEKLFFGSGTQLSVL.

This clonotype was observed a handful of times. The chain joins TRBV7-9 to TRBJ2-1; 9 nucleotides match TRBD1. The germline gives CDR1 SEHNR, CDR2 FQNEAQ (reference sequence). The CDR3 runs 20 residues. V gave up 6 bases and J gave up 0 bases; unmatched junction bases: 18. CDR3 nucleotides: TGTGCCAGCAGTCCCGGATGGGACAGGGCCAGGGGTTTCTCCTACAATGAGCAGTTCTTC. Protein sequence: CASSPGWDRARGFSYNEQFF.

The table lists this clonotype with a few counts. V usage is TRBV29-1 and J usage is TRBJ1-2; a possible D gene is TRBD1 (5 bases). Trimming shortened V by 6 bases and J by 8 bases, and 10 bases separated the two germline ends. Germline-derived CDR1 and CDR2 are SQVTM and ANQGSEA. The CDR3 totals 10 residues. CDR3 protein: CSVQGQGYTF. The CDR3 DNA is TGCAGCGTCCAGGGCCAAGGCTACACCTTC.

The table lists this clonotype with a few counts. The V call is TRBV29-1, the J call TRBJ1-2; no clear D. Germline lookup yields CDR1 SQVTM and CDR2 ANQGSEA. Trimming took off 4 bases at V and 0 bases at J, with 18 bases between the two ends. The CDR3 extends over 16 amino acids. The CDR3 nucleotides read TGCAGCGTTGTCGGTTCGGGCAGCGATACTAACTATGGCTACACCTTC. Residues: CSVVGSGSDTNYGYTF.

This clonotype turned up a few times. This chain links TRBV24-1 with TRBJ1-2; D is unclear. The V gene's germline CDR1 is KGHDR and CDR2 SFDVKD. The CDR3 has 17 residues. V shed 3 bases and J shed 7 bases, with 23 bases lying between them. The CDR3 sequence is CATSDPEEGGAPSGYTF. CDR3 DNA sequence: TGTGCCACCAGTGATCCGGAGGAGGGTGGAGCGCCTAGTGGCTACACCTTC.

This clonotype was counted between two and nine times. CDR3 nucleotides: TGTGCCAGCAGTGAAGCGCTGGCCCCTGGAGAGACCCAGTACTTC. Residues: CASSEALAPGETQYF. J is TRBJ2-5 and V is TRBV6-1; D not resolved. The CDR3 is 15 amino acids. Trimming shortened V by 0 bases and J by 4 bases, and 12 bases separated the two germline ends. Germline loops: CDR1 MNHNS, CDR2 SASEGT.

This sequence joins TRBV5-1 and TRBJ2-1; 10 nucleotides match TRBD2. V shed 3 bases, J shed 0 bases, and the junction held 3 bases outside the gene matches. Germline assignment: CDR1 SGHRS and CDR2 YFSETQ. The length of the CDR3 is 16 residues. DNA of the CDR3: TGCGCCAGCAGCTCGGGACTAGCGAGCTCCTACAATGAGCAGTTCTTC. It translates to CASSSGLASSYNEQFF.

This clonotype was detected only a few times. The CDR3 loop is CASSPRTGASSYNEQFF. The CDR3 DNA reads TGCGCCAGCAGCCCCCGGACAGGCGCTAGCTCCTACAATGAGCAGTTCTTC. The genes are TRBV5-1 and TRBJ2-1; 7 nucleotides align to TRBD1. V lost 4 bases and J lost 0; bases outside the gene matches: 10. In germline, CDR1 is SGHRS, CDR2 YFSETQ. This CDR3 contains 17 residues.

DNA for the CDR3: TGTGCCAGCAGCTTAGACGCCATGAACACTGAAGCTTTCTTT. Translating gives CASSLDAMNTEAFF. This chain connects TRBV7-8 to TRBJ1-1, with unresolved D. The CDR3 spans 14 residues. V shed 1 base and J shed 0 bases, with 6 bases lying between them. The germline V gene has CDR1 SGHVS and CDR2 FQNEAQ.

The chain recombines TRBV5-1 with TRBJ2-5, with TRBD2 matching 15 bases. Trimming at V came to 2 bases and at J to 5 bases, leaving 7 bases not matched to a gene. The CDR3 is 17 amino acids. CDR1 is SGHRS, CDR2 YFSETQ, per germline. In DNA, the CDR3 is TGCGCCAGCAGCTTTGGACTAGCGGGGGGGCCGGTGGAGACCCAGTACTTC. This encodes CASSFGLAGGPVETQYF.

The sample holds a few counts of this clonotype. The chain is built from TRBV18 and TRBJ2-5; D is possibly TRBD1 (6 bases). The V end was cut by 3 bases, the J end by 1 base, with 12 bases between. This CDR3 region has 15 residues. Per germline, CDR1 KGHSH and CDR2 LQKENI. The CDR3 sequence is CASSPRQDVQETQYF. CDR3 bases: TGTGCCAGCTCACCCCGACAGGACGTCCAAGAGACCCAGTACTTC. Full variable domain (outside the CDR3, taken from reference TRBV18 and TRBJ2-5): NAGVMQNPRHLVRRRGQEARLRCSPMKGHSHVYWYRQLPEEGLKFMVYLQKENIIDESGMPKERFSAEFPKEGPSILRIQQVVRGDSAAYFCASSPRQDVQETQYFGPGTRLLVL.

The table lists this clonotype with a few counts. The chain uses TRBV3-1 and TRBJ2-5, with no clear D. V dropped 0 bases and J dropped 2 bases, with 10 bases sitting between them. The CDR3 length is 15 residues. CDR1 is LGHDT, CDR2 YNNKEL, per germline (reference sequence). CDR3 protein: CASSQDRRYQETQYF. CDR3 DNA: TGTGCCAGCAGCCAAGATAGGCGTTATCAAGAGACCCAGTACTTC.

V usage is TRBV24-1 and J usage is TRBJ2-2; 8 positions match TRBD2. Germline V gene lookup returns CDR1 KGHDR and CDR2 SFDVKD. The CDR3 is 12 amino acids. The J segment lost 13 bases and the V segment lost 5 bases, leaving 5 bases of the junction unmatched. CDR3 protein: CATSAGGAVLFF. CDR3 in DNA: TGTGCCACCAGTGCCGGGGGGGCCGTGCTGTTTTTT.

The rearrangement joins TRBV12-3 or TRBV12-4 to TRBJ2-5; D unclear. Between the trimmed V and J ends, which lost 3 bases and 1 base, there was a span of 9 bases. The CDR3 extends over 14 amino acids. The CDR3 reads CASSFGLVQETQYF. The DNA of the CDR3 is TGTGCCAGCAGTTTCGGGCTAGTCCAAGAGACCCAGTACTTC.

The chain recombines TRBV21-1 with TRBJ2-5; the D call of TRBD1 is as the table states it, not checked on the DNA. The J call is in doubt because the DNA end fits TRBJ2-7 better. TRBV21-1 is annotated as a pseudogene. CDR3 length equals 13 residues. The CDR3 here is CASSLRLGPEQYF. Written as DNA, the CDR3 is TGTGCCAGCAGCTTACGACTTGGCCCCGAGCAGTACTTC.

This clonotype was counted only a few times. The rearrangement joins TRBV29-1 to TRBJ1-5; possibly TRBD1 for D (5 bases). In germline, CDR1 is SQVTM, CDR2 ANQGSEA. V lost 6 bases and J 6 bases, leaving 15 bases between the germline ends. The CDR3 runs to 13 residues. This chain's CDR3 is CSVCTGGGQPQHF. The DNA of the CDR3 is TGCAGCGTCTGTACAGGAGGAGGTCAGCCCCAGCATTTT.